The 13 T cell receptor beta chains reported below all come from one sample, sequenced in a study of graft-versus-host responses after intestinal transplantation. The data were produced by immunoSEQ multiplex PCR, yet TCRdb's version contains in-frame clones alone and is incomplete. The data contain around 20,000 clones, 85% to 90% of them seen just once; the ten biggest clones take up approximately 4.9%. Source: PBMCs, taken roughly 65 days after intestinal transplantation. These receptors were taken from a human patient who received an intestinal transplant, so some T cells may come from the graft donor.

This chain links TRBV2 with TRBJ1-4; D is uncertain. Trimming removed 6 bases from V and 5 bases from J, with 13 bases in between. The germline V gene encodes CDR1 SNHLY and CDR2 FYNNEI. The CDR3 extends over 14 amino acids. The CDR3 protein is CASSLTANNEKLFF. As DNA, the CDR3 is TGTGCCAGCAGCCTGACCGCGAACAATGAAAAACTGTTTTTT.

As for this clone: A read error may produce the germline difference seen at one junction end. J is TRBJ1-5 and V is TRBV19, with 7 bases that match TRBD1. Germline CDR1 and CDR2: LNHDA and SQIVND (reference sequence). There are 13 residues in the CDR3. The chain's CDR3 is CASSKLDRASTRF. DNA of the CDR3: TGTGCCAGTAGCAAACTAGACAGGGCCTCTACGCGATTT.

V is TRBV4-3 and J is TRBJ1-1; maybe TRBD1 (5 bases). Germline V gene data show CDR1 as LGHNA and CDR2 as YSLEER. The CDR3 contains 17 residues. V was cut by 0 bases and J by 3 bases, with 17 bases left in between. CDR3 loop: CASSQDAGLRGYTEAFF. As DNA, the CDR3 is TGCGCCAGCAGCCAAGATGCAGGACTAAGGGGCTACACTGAAGCTTTCTTT.

The V gene is TRBV11-2, the J gene TRBJ2-6, with unresolved D. CDR1 is SGHAT, CDR2 FQNNGV, per germline. CDR3 length equals 15 residues. Trimming left V 1 base short and J 2 bases short, with 6 bases between. CDR3 sequence: CASSLGIAGANVLTF. As DNA, the CDR3 is TGTGCCAGCAGCTTAGGCATCGCTGGGGCCAACGTCCTGACTTTC.

The chain is built from TRBV10-1 and TRBJ1-1; D is unclear. Deletions cut 5 bases from V and 0 bases from J, with 7 bases between. The CDR3 has 13 residues. Germline CDR1 is WNHNN and CDR2 is SYGVQD (reference sequence). The CDR3 nucleotides read TGCGCCAGCAGTTCGACGGTGAACACTGAAGCTTTCTTT. The encoded protein is CASSSTVNTEAFF.

This clone came up once. This rearrangement joins TRBV12-5 to TRBJ2-7; 8 bases agree with TRBD1. Trimming took 9 bases from V and 4 from J; bases not matched to a gene: 11. This CDR3 has 14 residues. Looked up from germline, CDR1 is LGHNT and CDR2 is FRNRAP. CDR3 amino acids: CARAFRDRFYEQYF. CDR3 nucleotides: TGTGCTAGAGCGTTCCGGGACAGGTTTTACGAGCAGTACTTC.

This sequence joins TRBV4-3 and TRBJ2-3; D possibly matches TRBD1 or TRBD2 (6 bases each). Trimming removed 0 bases at V and 0 bases at J, with 10 bases between. The germline CDR1 and CDR2 sequences are LGHNA and YSLEER. The CDR3 loop spans 16 amino acids. DNA for the CDR3: TGCGCCAGCAGCCAAGATCCGGGGGCCAGCACAGATACGCAGTATTTT. Its translation is CASSQDPGASTDTQYF.

This chain connects TRBV2 to TRBJ1-1; 7 bases align to TRBD1. The germline V gene has CDR1 SNHLY and CDR2 FYNNEI. The trim removed 6 bases at V and 4 bases at J, leaving 8 bases unmatched. The CDR3 runs 14 residues. CDR3 in DNA: TGTGCCAGCAGCTACCAGGGGGGGAGCACTGAAGCTTTCTTT. Its protein product is CASSYQGGSTEAFF. Based on the CDR3 plus reference TRBV2 and TRBJ1-1, the full variable domain is EPEVTQTPSHQVTQMGQEVILRCVPISNHLYFYWYRQILGQKVEFLVSFYNNEISEKSEIFDDQFSVERPDGSNFTLKIRSTKLEDSAMYFCASSYQGGSTEAFFGQGTRLTVV.

In its sample, this clone was seen a few times. The chain uses TRBV19 and TRBJ1-1; TRBD1 might be the D (6 bases). The CDR3 totals 16 residues. The V gene lost 3 bases and the J gene lost 3 bases, with 17 bases spanning the gap. In germline, CDR1 is LNHDA, CDR2 SQIVND (reference sequence). CDR3 sequence (DNA): TGTGCCAGTAGTATCGGTACGGGGGGCGATGACACTGAAGCTTTCTTT. Translating gives CASSIGTGGDDTEAFF.

The chain uses TRBV7-2 and TRBJ2-3, with 10 bases lining up with TRBD2. CDR1 is SGHTA and CDR2 is FQGNSA in the germline V gene. The CDR3 totals 16 residues. V was pared by 0 bases and J by 5 bases, with 5 bases of the junction left unmatched. The CDR3 DNA is TGTGCCAGCAGCTTAGCGCTAGCGGGGGCCGGAGATACGCAGTATTTT. The encoded protein is CASSLALAGAGDTQYF.

The chain couples TRBV4-1 to TRBJ1-2; no clear D gene. The V gene lost 1 base and the J gene lost 0 bases, with 6 bases spanning the gap. Per the germline V gene, CDR1 is MGHRA and CDR2 is YSYEKL. CDR3 length: 14 amino acids. The CDR3 sequence: CASSQVAANYGYTF. CDR3 coding DNA: TGCGCCAGCAGCCAAGTGGCAGCTAACTATGGCTACACCTTC.

This sequence joins TRBV9 and TRBJ2-3; D is possibly TRBD1 (6 bases). In germline, CDR1 is SGDLS, CDR2 YYNGEE. V was shortened by 2 bases and J by 6 bases, with 19 bases between the two germline ends. The CDR3 has 16 amino acids. The DNA of the CDR3 is TGTGCCAGCAGCGTGTCCGGGGACACCCCCCCCGATACGCAGTATTTT. Protein: CASSVSGDTPPDTQYF.

The chain employs TRBV2 and TRBJ2-7; 10 bases line up with TRBD1. The J segment lost 2 bases and the V segment lost 6 bases, leaving 4 bases of the junction unmatched. Germline V gene sequence: CDR1 SNHLY, CDR2 FYNNEI. The CDR3 loop spans 14 amino acids. This chain's CDR3 is CASRDRGYPYEQYF. In DNA, the CDR3 is TGTGCCAGCAGGGACAGGGGGTACCCCTACGAGCAGTACTTC.